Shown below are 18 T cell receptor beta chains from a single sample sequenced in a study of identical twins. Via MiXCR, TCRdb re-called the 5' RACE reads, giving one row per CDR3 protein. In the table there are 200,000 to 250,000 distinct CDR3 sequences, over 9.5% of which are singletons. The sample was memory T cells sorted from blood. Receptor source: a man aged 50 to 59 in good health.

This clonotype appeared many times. The CDR3 sequence: CSARDWRQGESYEQYF. CDR3 bases: TGCAGTGCTAGAGATTGGCGGCAGGGGGAATCCTACGAGCAGTACTTC. The rearrangement uses TRBV20-1 and TRBJ2-7; 7 bases align to TRBD1. Germline CDR1 DFQATT, CDR2 SNEGSKA (reference sequence). The junction had 9 bases not matched to a gene; V was cut back by 0 bases and J by 1 base. The CDR3 runs to 16 residues.

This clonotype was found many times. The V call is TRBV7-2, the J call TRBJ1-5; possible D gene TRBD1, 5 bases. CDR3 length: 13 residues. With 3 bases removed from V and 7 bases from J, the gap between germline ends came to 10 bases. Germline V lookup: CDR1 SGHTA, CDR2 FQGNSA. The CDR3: CASSFWGNQPQHF. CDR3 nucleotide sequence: TGTGCCAGCAGCTTTTGGGGGAACCAGCCCCAGCATTTT.

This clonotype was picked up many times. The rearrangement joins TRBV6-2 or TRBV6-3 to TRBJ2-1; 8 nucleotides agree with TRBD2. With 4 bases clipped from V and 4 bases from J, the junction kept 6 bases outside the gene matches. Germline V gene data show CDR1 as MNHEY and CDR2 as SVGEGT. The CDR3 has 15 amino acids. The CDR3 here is CASSWPGLGYNEQFF. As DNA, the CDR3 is TGTGCCAGCAGTTGGCCGGGACTAGGTTACAATGAGCAGTTCTTC.

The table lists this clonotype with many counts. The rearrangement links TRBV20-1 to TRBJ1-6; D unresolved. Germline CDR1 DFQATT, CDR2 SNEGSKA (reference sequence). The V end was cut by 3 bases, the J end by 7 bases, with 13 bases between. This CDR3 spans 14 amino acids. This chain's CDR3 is CSASIGSSNSPLHF. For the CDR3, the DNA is TGCAGTGCTAGTATAGGGTCATCAAATTCACCCCTCCACTTT.

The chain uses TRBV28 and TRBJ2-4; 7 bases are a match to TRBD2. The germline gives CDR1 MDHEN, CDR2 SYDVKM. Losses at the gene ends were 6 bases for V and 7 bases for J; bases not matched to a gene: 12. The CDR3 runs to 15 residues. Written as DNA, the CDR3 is TGTGCCAGCAGCTCGGGGGGTCTGACAGTGAACATTCAGTACTTC. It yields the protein CASSSGGLTVNIQYF.

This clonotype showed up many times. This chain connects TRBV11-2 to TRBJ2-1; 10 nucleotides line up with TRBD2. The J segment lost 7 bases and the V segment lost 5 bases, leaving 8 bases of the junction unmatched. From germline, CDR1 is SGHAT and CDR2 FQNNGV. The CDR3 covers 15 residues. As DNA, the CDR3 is TGTGCCAGCAGCCCCGAGGGAGCGGGAGGGAATGAGCAGTTCTTC. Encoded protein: CASSPEGAGGNEQFF. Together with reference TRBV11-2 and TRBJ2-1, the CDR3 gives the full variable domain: EAGVAQSPRYKIIEKRQSVAFWCNPISGHATLYWYQQILGQGPKLLIQFQNNGVVDDSQLPKDRFSAERLKGVDSTLKIQPAKLEDSAVYLCASSPEGAGGNEQFFGPGTRLTVL.

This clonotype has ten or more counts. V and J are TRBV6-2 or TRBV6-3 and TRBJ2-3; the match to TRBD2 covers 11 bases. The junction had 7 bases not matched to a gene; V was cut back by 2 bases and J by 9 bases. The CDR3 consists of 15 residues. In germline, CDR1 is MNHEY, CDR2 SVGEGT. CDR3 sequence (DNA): TGTGCCAGCAGTTACGGTAGCGGGGGGGCGAGAACGCAGTATTTT. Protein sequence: CASSYGSGGARTQYF.

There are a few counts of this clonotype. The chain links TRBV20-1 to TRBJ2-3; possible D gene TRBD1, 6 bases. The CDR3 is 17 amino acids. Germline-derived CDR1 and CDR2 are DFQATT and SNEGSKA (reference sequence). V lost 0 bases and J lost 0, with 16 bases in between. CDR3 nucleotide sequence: TGCAGTGCTAGAGATGGGCAGGGGACATCTAGCACAGATACGCAGTATTTT. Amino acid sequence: CSARDGQGTSSTDTQYF.

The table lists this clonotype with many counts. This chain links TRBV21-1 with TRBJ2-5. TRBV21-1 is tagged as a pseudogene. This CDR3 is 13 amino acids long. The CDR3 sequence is CASSKRRQETQYF. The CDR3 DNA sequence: TGTGCCAGCAGCAAGAGGAGACAAGAGACCCAGTACTTC.

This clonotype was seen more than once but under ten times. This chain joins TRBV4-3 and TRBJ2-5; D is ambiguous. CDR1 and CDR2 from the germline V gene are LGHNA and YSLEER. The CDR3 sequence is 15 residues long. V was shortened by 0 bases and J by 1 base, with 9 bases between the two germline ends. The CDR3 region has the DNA TGCGCCAGCAGCCAAGAAGGTCACAGCCAAGAGACCCAGTACTTC. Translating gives CASSQEGHSQETQYF.

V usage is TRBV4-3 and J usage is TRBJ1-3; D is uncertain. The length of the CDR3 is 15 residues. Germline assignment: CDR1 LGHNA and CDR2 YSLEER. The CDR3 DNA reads TGCGTTAGCAGCCAAGATGGCGGTACTGGAAACACCATATATTTT. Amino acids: CVSSQDGGTGNTIYF.

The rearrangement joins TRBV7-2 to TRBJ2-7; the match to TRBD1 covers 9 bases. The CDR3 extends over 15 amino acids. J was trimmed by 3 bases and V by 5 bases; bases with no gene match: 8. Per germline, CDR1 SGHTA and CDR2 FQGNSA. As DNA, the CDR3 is TGTGCCAGCAGCCCCACCGGGACAGGGCACTACGAGCAGTACTTC. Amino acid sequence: CASSPTGTGHYEQYF.

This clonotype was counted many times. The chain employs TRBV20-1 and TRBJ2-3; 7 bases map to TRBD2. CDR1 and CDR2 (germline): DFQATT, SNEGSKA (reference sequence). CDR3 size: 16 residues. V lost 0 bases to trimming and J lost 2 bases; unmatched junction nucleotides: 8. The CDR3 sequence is CSARELVLAATDTQYF. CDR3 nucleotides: TGCAGTGCTAGAGAATTAGTGCTAGCGGCCACAGATACGCAGTATTTT.

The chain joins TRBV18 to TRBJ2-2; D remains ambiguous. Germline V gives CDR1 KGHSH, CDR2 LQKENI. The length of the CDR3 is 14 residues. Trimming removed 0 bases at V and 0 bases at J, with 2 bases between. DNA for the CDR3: TGTGCCAGCTCACCACCCCCGAACACCGGGGAGCTGTTTTTT. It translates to CASSPPPNTGELFF.

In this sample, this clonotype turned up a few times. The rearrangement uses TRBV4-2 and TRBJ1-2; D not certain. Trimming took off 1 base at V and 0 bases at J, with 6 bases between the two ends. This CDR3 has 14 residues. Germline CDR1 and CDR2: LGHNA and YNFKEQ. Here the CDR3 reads CASSQVAANYGYTF. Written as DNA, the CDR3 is TGTGCCAGCAGCCAAGTCGCGGCTAACTATGGCTACACCTTC.

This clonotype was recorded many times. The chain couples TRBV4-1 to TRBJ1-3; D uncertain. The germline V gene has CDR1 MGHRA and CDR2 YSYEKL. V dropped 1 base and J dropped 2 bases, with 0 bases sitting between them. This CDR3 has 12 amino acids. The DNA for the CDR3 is TGCGCCAGCAGCCAAGCTGGAAACACCATATATTTT. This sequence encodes CASSQAGNTIYF.

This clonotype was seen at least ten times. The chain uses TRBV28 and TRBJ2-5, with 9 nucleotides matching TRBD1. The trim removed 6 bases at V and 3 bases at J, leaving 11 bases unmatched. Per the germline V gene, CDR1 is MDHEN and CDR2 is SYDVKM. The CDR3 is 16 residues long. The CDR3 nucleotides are TGTGCCAGCAGCAAACCCCGGACAGGGGTTGAAGAGACCCAGTACTTC. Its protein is CASSKPRTGVEETQYF.

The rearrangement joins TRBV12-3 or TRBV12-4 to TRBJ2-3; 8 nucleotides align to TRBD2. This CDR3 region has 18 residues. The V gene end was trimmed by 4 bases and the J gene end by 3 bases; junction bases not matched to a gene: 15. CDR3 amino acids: CASSWGDVAGIKTDTQYF. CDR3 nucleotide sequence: TGTGCCAGCAGTTGGGGTGACGTAGCGGGGATCAAAACAGATACGCAGTATTTT.